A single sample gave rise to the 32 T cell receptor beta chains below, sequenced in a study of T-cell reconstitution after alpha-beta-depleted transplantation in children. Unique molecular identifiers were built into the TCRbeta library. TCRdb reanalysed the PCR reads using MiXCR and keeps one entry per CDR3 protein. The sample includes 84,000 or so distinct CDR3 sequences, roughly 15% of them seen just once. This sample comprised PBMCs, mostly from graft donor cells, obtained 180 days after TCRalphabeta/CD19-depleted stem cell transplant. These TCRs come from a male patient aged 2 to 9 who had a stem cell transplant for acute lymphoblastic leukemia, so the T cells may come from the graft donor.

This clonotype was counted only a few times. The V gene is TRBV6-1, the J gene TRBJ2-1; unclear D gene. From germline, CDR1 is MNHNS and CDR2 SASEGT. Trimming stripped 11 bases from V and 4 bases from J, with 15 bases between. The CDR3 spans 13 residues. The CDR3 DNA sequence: TGTGCCGCGCTGGCGAGACCTTACAATGAGCAGTTCTTC. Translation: CAALARPYNEQFF.

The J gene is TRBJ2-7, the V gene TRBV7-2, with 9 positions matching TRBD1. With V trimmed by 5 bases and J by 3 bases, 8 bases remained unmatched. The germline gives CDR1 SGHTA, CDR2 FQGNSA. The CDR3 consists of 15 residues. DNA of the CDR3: TGTGCCAGCAGCCCCACCAAGGGACAGGGCTACGAGCAGTACTTC. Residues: CASSPTKGQGYEQYF.

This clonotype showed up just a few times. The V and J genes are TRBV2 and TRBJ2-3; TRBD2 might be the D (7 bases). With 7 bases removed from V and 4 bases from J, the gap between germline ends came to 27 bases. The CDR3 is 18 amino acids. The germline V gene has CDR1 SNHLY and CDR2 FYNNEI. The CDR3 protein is CASKGGGGGGALPDTQYF. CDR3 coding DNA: TGTGCCAGCAAAGGGGGTGGCGGTGGGGGGGCGCTTCCAGATACGCAGTATTTT.

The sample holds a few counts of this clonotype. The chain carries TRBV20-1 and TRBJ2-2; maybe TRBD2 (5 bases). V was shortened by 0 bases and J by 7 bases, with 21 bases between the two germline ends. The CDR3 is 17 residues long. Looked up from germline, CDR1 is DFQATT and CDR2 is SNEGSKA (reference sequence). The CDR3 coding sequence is TGCAGTGCTAGAGATTCCATCCGGTCGTTTCGGGGCGGGGAGCTGTTTTTT. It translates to CSARDSIRSFRGGELFF.

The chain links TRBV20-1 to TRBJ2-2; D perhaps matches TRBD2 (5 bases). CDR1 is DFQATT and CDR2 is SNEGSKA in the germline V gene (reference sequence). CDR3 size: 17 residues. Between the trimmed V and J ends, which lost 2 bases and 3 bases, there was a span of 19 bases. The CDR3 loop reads CSARRVGLAVDTGELFF. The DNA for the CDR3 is TGCAGTGCTAGAAGAGTAGGTCTAGCAGTCGACACCGGGGAGCTGTTTTTT.

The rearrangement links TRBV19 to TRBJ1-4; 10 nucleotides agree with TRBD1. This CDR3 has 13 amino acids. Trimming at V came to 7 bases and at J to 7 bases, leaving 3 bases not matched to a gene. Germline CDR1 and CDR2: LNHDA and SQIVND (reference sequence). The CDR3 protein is CASTRDRGEKLFF. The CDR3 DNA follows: TGTGCCAGTACTAGGGACAGGGGTGAAAAACTGTTTTTT. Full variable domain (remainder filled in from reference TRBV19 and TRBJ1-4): DGGITQSPKYLFRKEGQNVTLSCEQNLNHDAMYWYRQDPGQGLRLIYYSQIVNDFQKGDIAEGYSVSREKKESFPLTVTSAQKNPTAFYLCASTRDRGEKLFFGSGTQLSVL.

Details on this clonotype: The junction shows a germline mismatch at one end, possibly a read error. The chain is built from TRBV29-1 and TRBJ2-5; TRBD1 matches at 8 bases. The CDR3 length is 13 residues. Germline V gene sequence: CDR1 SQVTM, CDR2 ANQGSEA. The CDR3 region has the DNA TGCAGCGTTCGAGTCAGGGGGCTAGAGACCCGGTACTTC. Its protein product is CSVRVRGLETRYF.

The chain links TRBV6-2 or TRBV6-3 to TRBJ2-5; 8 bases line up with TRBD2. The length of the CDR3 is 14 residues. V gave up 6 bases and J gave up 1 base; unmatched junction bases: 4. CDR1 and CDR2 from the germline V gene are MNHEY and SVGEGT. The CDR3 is CASRQRGIQETQYF. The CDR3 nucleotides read TGTGCCAGCAGACAGCGGGGGATCCAAGAGACCCAGTACTTC.

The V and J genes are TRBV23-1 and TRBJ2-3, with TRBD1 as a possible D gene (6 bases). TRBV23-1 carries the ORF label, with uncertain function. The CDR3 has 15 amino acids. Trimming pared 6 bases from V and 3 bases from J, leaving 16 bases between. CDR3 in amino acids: CASRITGFGTDTQYF. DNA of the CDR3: TGCGCCAGCAGAATAACAGGGTTTGGGACAGATACGCAGTATTTT.

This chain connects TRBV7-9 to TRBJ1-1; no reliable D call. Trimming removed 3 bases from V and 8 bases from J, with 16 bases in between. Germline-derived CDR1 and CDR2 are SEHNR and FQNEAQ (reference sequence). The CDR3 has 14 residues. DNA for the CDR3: TGTGCCAGCAGCTTTTCATCCGGGAGGAGGGAAGCTTTCTTT. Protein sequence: CASSFSSGRREAFF.

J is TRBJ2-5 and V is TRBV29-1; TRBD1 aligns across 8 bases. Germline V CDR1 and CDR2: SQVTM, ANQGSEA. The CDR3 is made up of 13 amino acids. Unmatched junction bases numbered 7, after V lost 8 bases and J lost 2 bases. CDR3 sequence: CSSPGTGQETQYF. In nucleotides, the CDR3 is TGCAGCTCGCCCGGGACAGGACAAGAGACCCAGTACTTC. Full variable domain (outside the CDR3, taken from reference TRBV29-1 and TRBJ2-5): SAVISQKPSRDICQRGTSLTIQCQVDSQVTMMFWYRQQPGQSLTLIATANQGSEATYESGFVIDKFPISRPNLTFSTLTVSNMSPEDSSIYLCSSPGTGQETQYFGPGTRLLVL.

CDR3 region: CASRFLGGNNEQFF. DNA of the CDR3: TGTGCCAGCAGGTTCCTCGGAGGGAACAATGAGCAGTTCTTC. The chain couples TRBV5-5 to TRBJ2-1; D may be TRBD2 (6 bases). The V and J ends lost 5 bases and 5 bases respectively, with 14 bases between them. This CDR3 comprises 14 residues. Germline loops: CDR1 SGHKS, CDR2 YYEKEE (reference sequence). Looking up the rest from reference TRBV5-5 and TRBJ2-1 gives the full variable domain: DAGVTQSPTHLIKTRGQQVTLRCSPISGHKSVSWYQQVLGQGPQFIFQYYEKEERGRGNFPDRFSARQFPNYSSELNVNALLLGDSALYLCASRFLGGNNEQFFGPGTRLTVL.

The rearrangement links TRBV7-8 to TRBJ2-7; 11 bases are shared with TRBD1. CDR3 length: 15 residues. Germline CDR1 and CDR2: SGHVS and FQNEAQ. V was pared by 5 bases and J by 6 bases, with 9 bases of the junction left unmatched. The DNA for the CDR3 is TGTGCCAGCAGCCGGAACCGGGACAGGGGGAGCGAGCAGTACTTC. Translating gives CASSRNRDRGSEQYF.

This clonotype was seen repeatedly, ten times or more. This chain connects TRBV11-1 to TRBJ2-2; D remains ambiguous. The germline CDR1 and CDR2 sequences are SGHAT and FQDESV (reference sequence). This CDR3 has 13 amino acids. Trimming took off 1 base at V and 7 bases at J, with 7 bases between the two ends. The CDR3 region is CASSLGWSGELFF. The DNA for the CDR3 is TGTGCCAGCAGCTTAGGATGGAGCGGGGAGCTGTTTTTT.

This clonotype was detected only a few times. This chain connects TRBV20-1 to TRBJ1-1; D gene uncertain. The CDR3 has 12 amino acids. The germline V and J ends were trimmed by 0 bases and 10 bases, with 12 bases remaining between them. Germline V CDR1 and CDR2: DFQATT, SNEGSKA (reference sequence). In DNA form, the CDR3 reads TGCAGTGCTAGAGATTCCTCCGATGGAGCTTTCTTT. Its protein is CSARDSSDGAFF.

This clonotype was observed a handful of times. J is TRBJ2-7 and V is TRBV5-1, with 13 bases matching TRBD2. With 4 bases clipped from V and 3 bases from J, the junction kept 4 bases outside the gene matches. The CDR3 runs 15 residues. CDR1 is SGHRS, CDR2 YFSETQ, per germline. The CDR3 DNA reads TGCGCCAGCAGCACGGGACTAGCGGGAAACTACGAGCAGTACTTC. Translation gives CASSTGLAGNYEQYF.

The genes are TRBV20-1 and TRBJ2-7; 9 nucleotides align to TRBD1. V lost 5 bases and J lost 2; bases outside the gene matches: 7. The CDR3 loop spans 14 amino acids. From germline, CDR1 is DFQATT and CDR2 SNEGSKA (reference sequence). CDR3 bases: TGCAGTGCTGTGGGACAGGGTCCCCCCTACGAGCAGTACTTC. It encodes CSAVGQGPPYEQYF.

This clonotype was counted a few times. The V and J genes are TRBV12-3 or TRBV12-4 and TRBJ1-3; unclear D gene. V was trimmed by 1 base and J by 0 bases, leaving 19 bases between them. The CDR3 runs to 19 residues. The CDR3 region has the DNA TGTGCCAGCAGTTTAGATCATTTACCAGGACTGCACTCTGGAAACACCATATATTTT. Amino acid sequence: CASSLDHLPGLHSGNTIYF.

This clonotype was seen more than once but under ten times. CDR3 sequence: CATEDRGITEAFF. CDR3 DNA sequence: TGTGCCACCGAGGACAGGGGCATCACTGAAGCTTTCTTT. V usage is TRBV6-2 or TRBV6-3 and J usage is TRBJ1-1; 9 nucleotides match TRBD1. This CDR3 is built from 13 residues. V shed 10 bases and J 4 bases; nucleotides not matched to a gene: 7. Germline lookup yields CDR1 MNHEY and CDR2 SVGEGT.

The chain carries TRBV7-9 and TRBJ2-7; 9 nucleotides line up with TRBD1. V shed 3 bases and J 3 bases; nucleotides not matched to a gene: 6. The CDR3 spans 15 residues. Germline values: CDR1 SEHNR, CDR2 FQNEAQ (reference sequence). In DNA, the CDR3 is TGTGCCAGCAGCTTTCTGGGACAGGGTTTCTACGAGCAGTACTTC. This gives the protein CASSFLGQGFYEQYF.

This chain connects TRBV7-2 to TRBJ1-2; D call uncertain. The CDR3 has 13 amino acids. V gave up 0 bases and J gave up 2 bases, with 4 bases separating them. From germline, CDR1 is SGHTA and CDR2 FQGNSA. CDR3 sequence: CASSLADNYGYTF. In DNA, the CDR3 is TGTGCCAGCAGCTTAGCAGACAACTATGGCTACACCTTC. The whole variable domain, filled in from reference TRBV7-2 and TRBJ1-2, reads GAGVSQSPSNKVTEKGKDVELRCDPISGHTALYWYRQSLGQGLEFLIYFQGNSAPDKSGLPSDRFSAERTGGSVSTLTIQRTQQEDSAVYLCASSLADNYGYTFGSGTRLTVV.

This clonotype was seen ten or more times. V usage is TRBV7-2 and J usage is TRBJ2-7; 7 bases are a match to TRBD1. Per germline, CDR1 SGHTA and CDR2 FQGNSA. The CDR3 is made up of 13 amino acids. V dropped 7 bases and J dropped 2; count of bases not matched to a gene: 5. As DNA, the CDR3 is TGTGCCAGCAACCGACAGGGAGCCTACGAGCAGTACTTC. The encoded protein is CASNRQGAYEQYF.

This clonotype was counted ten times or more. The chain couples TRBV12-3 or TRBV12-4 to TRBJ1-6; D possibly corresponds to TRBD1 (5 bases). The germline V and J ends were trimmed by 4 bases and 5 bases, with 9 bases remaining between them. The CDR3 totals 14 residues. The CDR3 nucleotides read TGTGCCAGCAGTTGGATGGGGGATAATTCACCCCTCCACTTT. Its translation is CASSWMGDNSPLHF.

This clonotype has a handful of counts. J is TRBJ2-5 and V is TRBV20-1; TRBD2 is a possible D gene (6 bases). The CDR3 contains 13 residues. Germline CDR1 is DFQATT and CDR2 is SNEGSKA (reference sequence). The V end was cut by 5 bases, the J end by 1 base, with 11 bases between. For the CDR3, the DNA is TGCAGTGCTCGGGGACTCGTCCAAGAGACCCAGTACTTC. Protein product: CSARGLVQETQYF.

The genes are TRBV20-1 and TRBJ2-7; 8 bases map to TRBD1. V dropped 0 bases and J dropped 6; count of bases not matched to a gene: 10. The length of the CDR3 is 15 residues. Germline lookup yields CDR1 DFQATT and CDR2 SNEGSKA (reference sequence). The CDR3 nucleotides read TGCAGTGCTAGAGATCCCAGCAGGGGGCTTTTCGAGCAGTACTTC. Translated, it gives CSARDPSRGLFEQYF.

The CDR3 sequence: CASSIKSWGRNTEAFF. In DNA, the CDR3 is TGTGCCAGCAGCATTAAGTCTTGGGGGAGGAACACTGAAGCTTTCTTT. This sequence joins TRBV6-1 and TRBJ1-1; tentatively, D is TRBD1 (5 bases). Germline V lookup: CDR1 MNHNS, CDR2 SASEGT. The CDR3 is made up of 16 amino acids. The germline V and J ends were trimmed by 6 bases and 1 base, with 18 bases remaining between them.

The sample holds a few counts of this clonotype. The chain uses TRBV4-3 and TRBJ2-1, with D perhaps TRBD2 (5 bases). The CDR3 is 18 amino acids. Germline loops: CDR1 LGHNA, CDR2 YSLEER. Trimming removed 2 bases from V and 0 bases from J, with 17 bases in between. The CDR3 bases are TGCGCCAGCAGCCAATCTAATACGGACTGGAGCTCCTACAATGAGCAGTTCTTC. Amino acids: CASSQSNTDWSSYNEQFF.

The CDR3 loop is CSAPDLPKLYF. The CDR3 nucleotides are TGCAGTGCCCCAGACCTTCCGAAGTTGTACTTC. The V gene is TRBV20-1, the J gene TRBJ2-7, with D unresolved. Trimming pared 6 bases from V and 12 bases from J, leaving 18 bases between. Germline lookup yields CDR1 DFQATT and CDR2 SNEGSKA (reference sequence). The CDR3 sequence is 11 residues long.

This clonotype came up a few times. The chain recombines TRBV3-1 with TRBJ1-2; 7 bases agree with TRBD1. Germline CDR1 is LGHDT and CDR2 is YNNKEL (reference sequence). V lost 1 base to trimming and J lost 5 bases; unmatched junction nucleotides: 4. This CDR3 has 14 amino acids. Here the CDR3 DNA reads TGTGCCAGCAGCCAAGCCGGGACAGTTTATGGCTACACCTTC. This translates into CASSQAGTVYGYTF.

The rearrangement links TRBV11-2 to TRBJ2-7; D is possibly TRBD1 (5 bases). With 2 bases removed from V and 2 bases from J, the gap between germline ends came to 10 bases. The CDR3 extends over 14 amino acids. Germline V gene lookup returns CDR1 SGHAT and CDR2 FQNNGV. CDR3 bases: TGTGCCAGCAGCTTAATCAGGGAACCCTACGAGCAGTACTTC. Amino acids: CASSLIREPYEQYF.

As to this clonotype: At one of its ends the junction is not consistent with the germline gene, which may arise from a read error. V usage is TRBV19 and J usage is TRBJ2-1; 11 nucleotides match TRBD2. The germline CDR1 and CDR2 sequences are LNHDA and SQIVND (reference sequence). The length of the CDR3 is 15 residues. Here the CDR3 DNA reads TGTGCCAGTAGACCGGTAGCGGGAGGGTACATTGAGCAGTTCTTC. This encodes CASRPVAGGYIEQFF.

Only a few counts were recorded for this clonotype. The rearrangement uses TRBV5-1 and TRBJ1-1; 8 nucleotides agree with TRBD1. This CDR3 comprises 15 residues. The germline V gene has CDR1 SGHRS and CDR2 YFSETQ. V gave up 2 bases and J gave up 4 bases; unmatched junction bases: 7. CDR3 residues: CASSFAGTGSTEAFF. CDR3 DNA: TGCGCCAGCAGCTTCGCTGGGACAGGTAGCACTGAAGCTTTCTTT.